This T cell receptor (beta chain) was recovered during a study of blood T cell repertoires in COVID-19. Study-wide background: T cells, B-cell-depleted T cells, or PBMCs supplied cDNA or gDNA.

Per germline, CDR1 LGHDT and CDR2 YNNKEL (reference sequence). The CDR3 is 14 amino acids. V shed 4 bases and J shed 0 bases, with 7 bases lying between them. Authors' data handling: It was from reference gene primer amplification that nucleated cell counts were estimated. The table came from immunoSEQ multiplex PCR; TCRdb's copy has only in-frame clones and leaves some out. V, J and clone size derive from that table, while D and trimming were established from the DNA sequence. The repertoire holds a few hundred thousand clones, with around 89% as singletons. This sequence joins TRBV3-1 (or the pseudogene TRBV3-2) and TRBJ1-3; D is unclear. The sample consisted of peripheral blood. This TCR came from a man aged 40-49 years with acute or convalescent COVID-19. CDR3 sequence (DNA): TGTGCCAGCAGCCGGGCAAGCTCTGGAAACACCATATATTTT. Its translation is CASSRASSGNTIYF.